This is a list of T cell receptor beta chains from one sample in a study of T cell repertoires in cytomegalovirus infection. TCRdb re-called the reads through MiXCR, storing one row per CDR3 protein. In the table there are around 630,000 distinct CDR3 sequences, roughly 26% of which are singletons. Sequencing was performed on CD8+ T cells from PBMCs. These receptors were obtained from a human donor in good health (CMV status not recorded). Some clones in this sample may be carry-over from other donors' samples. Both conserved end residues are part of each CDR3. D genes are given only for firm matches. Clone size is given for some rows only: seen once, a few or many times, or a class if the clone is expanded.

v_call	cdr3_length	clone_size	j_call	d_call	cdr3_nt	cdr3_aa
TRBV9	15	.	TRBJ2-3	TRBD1	TGTGCCAGCAGCGTAGAGACAGGGAGCACAGATACGCAGTATTTT	CASSVETGSTDTQYF
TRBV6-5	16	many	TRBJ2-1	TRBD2	TGTGCCAGCAGTCCCTACGGGACTAGCGGATACAATGAGCAGTTCTTC	CASSPYGTSGYNEQFF
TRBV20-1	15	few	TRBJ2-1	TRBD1	TGCAGTGCTAGGGAGCTGGACAGGTCGTACAATGAGCAGTTCTTC	CSARELDRSYNEQFF
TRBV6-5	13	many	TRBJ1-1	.	TGTGCCAGCAGTTACGGCTTGGGGACTGAAGCTTTCTTT	CASSYGLGTEAFF
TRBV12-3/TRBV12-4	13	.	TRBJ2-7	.	TGTGCCAGCAGTTTAGTTTGGGGAAGTGAGCAGTACTTC	CASSLVWGSEQYF
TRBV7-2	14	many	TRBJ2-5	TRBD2	TGTGCCAGCAGCTCTCTTGGGGGGGAAGAGACCCAGTACTTC	CASSSLGGEETQYF
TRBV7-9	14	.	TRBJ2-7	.	TGTGTCAGCACCCCGGAGAGATTCCTCGGAGAGCAGTACTTC	CVSTPERFLGEQYF
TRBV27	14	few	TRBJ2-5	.	TGTGCCAGCAGTCCCCGGCCACTCCAAGAGACCCAGTACTTC	CASSPRPLQETQYF
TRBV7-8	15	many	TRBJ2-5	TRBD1	TGTGCCAGCAGCCCCCCGGACAGGGCCAGGGAGACCCAGTACTTC	CASSPPDRARETQYF
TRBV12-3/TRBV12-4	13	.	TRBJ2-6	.	TGTGCCACCTGGACAGTTGGGGCCAACGTCCTGACTTTC	CATWTVGANVLTF
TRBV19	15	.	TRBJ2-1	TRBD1	TGTGCCAGTAGTAGGGACGGGACAGGCTACAATGAGCAGTTCTTC	CASSRDGTGYNEQFF
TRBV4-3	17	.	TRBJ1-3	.	TGCGCCAGCAGCCAGGGCAGATTCGGATCTTCTGGAAACACCATATATTTT	CASSQGRFGSSGNTIYF
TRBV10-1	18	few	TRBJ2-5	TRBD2	TGCGCCAGCAGTGAGTCGAAGAAGTTCTCTAGCGGGGGTGAGACCCAGTACTTC	CASSESKKFSSGGETQYF
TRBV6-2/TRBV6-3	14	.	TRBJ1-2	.	TGTGCCAGCAGTTCCCTTGACAGCTTCTATGGCTACACCTTC	CASSSLDSFYGYTF
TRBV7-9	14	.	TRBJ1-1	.	TGTGCCAGCAGCTTAGGTGGAGGTGGGGTTGAAGCTTTCTTT	CASSLGGGGVEAFF
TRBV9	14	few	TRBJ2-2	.	TGTGCCAGCAGCACCAGACCTAACACCGGGGAGCTGTTTTTT	CASSTRPNTGELFF
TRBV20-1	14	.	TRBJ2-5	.	TGCAGTGCTAGGGGAGGACAGAACGCAGAGACCCAGTACTTC	CSARGGQNAETQYF
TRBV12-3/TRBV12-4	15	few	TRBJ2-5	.	TGTGCCAGCAGTTTAGGATATAGGACCATGGAGACCCAGTACTTC	CASSLGYRTMETQYF
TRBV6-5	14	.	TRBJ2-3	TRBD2	TGTGCCAGCAGCCCCGGACTAGCGGGGGATACGCAGTATTTT	CASSPGLAGDTQYF
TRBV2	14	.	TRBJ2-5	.	TGTGCCAGCAGTGAGGGGGTAGGGGGAAAGACCCAGTACTTC	CASSEGVGGKTQYF
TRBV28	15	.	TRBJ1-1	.	TGTGCCAGCAGCCCAGTCGCTTATTTGAACACTGAAGCTTTCTTT	CASSPVAYLNTEAFF
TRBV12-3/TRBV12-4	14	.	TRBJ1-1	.	TGTGCCAGCAATTTAAATCCGGGTATCACTGAAGCTTTCTTT	CASNLNPGITEAFF
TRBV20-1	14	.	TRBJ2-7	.	TGCAGTGCTCCCTCATTCGCGGGGAGCTACGAGCAGTACTTC	CSAPSFAGSYEQYF
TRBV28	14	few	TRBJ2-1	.	TGTGCCAGCAGTTTGGGGAACTCCTACAATGAGCAGTTCTTC	CASSLGNSYNEQFF
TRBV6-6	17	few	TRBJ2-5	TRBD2	TGTGCCAGCAGTTACCCACTAGCGGGGCAGGGAGGGGAGACCCAGTACTTC	CASSYPLAGQGGETQYF
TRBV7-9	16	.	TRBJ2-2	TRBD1	TGTGCCAGCAGCGACCCCTCAGGGGGATGGGCCGGGGAGCTGTTTTTT	CASSDPSGGWAGELFF
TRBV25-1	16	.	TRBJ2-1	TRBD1	TGTGCCAGCAGTGAATACACAGGGGGCCCCTACAATGAGCAGTTCTTC	CASSEYTGGPYNEQFF
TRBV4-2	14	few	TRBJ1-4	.	TGTGCCAGCAGCCAGGCTACAACTAATGAAAAACTGTTTTTT	CASSQATTNEKLFF